The 3 T cell receptor beta chains below all came from one sample that was sequenced in a study of tumor and adjacent non-tumor tissue in lung cancer. The template was RNA from unsorted bulk tissue. Three rounds of nested PCR, following a modified ARM-PCR protocol, produced the TCRbeta library. One entry per CDR3 protein, called by TCRdb with MiXCR from the multiplex PCR reads. The sample has under 250,000 distinct CDR3 sequences; 60% to 75% are singletons. The sample was lung tumor tissue. The receptors were sampled from a man in his fifties or sixties with non-small cell lung cancer.

For this clonotype: At one end the junction does not follow the germline gene, possibly because of a read error. The chain couples TRBV12-5 to TRBJ2-7, with 8 bases identical to TRBD2. Germline CDR1 reads LGHNT; CDR2 reads FRNRAP. This CDR3 spans 15 amino acids. DNA for the CDR3: TGTGCTAGTGGTTTGTACCTAGCGGGCCCATACGTGCAGTACTTC. Translated: CASGLYLAGPYVQYF.

About this clonotype: One end of the junction varies from germline; a read error may be responsible. This chain connects TRBV12-3 or TRBV12-4 to TRBJ2-3; 7 nucleotides line up with TRBD2. This CDR3 has 17 residues. The CDR3 spells CASTLLAWGLYGDTLYF. CDR3 coding DNA: TGTGCCAGCACCCTACTAGCGTGGGGCCTCTACGGAGATACGCTGTATTTT.

Points on this clonotype: As the CDR3 is not closed by the conserved phenylalanine or tryptophan, this likely results from a read error. The limits of the CDR3 on the DNA are not certain, so only TCRdb's listed CDR3 is given. CDR3 residues: CASSFTSGSLKTGELSC. This sequence joins TRBV19 and TRBJ2-2; no DNA check was done on the table's D call, TRBD2. The length of the CDR3 is 17 amino acids, counting both ends. The germline gives CDR1 LNHDA, CDR2 SQIVND (reference sequence).